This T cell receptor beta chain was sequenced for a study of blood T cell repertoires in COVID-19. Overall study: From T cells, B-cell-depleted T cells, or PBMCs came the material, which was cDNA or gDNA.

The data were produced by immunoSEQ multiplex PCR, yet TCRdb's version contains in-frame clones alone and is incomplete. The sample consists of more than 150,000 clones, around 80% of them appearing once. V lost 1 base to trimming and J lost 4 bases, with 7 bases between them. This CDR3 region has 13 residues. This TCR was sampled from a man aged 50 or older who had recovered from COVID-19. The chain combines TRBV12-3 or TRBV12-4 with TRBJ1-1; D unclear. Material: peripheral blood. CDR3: CASSLDWATEAFF. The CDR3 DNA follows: TGTGCCAGCAGTTTAGACTGGGCCACTGAAGCTTTCTTT.